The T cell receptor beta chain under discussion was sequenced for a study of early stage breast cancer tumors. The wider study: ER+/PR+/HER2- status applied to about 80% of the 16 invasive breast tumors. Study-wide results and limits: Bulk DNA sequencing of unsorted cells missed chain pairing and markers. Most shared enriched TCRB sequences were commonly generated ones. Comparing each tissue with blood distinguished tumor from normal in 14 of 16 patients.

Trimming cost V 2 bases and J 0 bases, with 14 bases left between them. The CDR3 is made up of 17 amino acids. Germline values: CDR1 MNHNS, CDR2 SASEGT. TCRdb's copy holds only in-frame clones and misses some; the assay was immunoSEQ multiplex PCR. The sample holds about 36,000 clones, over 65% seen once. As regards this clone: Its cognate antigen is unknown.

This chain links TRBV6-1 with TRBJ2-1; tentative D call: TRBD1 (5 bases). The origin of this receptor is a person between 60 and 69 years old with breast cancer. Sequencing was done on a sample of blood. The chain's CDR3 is CASSEYAGSSSYNEQFF. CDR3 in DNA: TGTGCCAGCAGTGAATACGCAGGGTCGAGCTCCTACAATGAGCAGTTCTTC.